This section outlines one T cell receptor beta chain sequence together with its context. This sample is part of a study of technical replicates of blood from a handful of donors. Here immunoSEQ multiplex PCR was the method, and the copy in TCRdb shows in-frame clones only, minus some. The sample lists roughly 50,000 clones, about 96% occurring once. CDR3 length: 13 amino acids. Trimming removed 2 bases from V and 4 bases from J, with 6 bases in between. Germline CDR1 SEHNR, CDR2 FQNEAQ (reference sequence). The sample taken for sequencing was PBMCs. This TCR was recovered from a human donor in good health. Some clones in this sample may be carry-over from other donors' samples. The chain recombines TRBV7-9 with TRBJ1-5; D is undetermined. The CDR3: CASSLSSNQPQHF. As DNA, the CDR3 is TGTGCCAGCAGCTTATCCAGTAATCAGCCCCAGCATTTT.